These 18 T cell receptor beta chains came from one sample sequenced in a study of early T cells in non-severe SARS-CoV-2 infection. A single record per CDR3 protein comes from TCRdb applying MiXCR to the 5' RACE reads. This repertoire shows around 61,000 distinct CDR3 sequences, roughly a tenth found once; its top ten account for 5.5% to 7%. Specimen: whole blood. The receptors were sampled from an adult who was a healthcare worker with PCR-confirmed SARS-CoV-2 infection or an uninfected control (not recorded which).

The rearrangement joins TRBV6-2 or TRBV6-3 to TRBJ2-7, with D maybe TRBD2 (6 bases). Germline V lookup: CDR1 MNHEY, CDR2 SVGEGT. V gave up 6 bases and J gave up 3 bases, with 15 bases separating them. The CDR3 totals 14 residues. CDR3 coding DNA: TGTGCCAGCAGGCGGCGGGACCCCTTCTACGAGCAGTACTTC. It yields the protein CASRRRDPFYEQYF.

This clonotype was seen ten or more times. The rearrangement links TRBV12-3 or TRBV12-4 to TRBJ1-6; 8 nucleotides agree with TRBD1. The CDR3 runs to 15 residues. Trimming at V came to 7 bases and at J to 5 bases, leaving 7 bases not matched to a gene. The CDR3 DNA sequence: TGTGCCAGCATCCCAGGGGGCGGAAATAATTCACCCCTCCACTTT. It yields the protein CASIPGGGNNSPLHF.

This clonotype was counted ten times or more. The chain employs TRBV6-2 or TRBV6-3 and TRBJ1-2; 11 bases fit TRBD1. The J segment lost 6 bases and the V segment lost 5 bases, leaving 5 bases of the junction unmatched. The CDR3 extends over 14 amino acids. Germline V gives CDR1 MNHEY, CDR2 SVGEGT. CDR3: CASSRTGGKDGYTF. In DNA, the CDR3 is TGTGCCAGCAGTAGGACAGGGGGCAAAGATGGCTACACCTTC.

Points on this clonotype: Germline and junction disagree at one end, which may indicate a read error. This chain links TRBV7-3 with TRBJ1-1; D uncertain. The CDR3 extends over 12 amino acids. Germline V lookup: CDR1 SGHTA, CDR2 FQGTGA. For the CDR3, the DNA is TGTGCCAGCAGCTCAAAGAACACTGAAGCTTTCTTC. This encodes CASSSKNTEAFF. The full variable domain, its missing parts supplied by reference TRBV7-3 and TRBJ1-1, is GAGVSQTPSNKVTEKGKYVELRCDPISGHTALYWYRQSLGQGPEFLIYFQGTGAADDSGLPNDRFFAVRPEGSVSTLKIQRTERGDSAVYLCASSSKNTEAFFGQGTRLTVV.

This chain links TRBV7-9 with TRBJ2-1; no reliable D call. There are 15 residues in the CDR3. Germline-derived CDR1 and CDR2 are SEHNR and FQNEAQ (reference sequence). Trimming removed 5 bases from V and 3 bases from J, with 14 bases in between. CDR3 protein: CASSPPAVRYNEQFF. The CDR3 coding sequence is TGTGCCAGCAGCCCGCCCGCAGTGCGCTACAATGAGCAGTTCTTC.

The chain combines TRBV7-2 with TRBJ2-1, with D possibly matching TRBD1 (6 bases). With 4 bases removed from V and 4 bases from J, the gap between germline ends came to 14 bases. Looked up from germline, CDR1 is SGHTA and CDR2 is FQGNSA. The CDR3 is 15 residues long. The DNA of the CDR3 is TGTGCCAGCAGCTCCCAGGGGCTGATATACAATGAGCAGTTCTTC. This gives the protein CASSSQGLIYNEQFF.

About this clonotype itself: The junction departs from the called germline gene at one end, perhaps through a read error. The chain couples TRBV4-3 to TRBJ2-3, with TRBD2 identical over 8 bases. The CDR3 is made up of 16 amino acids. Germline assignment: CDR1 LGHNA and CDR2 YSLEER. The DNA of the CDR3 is TGCGCCAGCAGCCAAGATATGAGCGGGAGCAAAGATACGCAGTATTTT. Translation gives CASSQDMSGSKDTQYF.

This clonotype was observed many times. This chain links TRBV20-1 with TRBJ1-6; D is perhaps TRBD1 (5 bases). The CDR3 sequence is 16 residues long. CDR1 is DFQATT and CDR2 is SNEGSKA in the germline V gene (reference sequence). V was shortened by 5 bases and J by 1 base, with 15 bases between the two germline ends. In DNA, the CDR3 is TGCAGTGCTGGACGCAGGGTATTTTCCTATAATTCACCCCTCCACTTT. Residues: CSAGRRVFSYNSPLHF.

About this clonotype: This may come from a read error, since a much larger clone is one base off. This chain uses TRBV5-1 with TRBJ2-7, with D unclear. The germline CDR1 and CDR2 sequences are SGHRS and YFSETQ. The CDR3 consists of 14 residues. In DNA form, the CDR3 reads TGCGCCAGCAGCTTGTCTCACGGAAGATACGAGCAGAACTTC. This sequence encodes CASSLSHGRYEQNF. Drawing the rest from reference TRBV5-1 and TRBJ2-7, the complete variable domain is KAGVTQTPRYLIKTRGQQVTLSCSPISGHRSVSWYQQTPGQGLQFLFEYFSETQRNKGNFPGRFSGRQFSNSRSEMNVSTLELGDSALYLCASSLSHGRYEQNFGPGTRLTVT.

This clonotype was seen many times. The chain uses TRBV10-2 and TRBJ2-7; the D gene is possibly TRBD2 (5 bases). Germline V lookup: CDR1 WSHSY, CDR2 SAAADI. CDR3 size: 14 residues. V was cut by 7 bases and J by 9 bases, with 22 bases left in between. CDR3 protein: CASTSRGSGVGQYF. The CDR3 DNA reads TGCGCCAGCACCTCCCGAGGCTCCGGGGTCGGGCAGTACTTC.

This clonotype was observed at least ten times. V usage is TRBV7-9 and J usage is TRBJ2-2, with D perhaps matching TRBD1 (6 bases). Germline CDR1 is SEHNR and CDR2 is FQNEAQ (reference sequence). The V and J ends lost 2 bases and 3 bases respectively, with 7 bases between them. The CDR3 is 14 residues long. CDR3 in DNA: TGTGCCAGCAGCTTATCAGGGGACACCGGGGAGCTGTTTTTT. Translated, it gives CASSLSGDTGELFF.

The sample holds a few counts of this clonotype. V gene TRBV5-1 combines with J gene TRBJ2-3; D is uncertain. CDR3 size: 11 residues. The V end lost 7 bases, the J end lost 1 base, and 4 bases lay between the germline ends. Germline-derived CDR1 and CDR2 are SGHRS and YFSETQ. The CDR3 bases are TGCGCCAGCCGGGGCACAGATACGCAGTATTTT. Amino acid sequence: CASRGTDTQYF. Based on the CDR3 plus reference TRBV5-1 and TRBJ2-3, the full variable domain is KAGVTQTPRYLIKTRGQQVTLSCSPISGHRSVSWYQQTPGQGLQFLFEYFSETQRNKGNFPGRFSGRQFSNSRSEMNVSTLELGDSALYLCASRGTDTQYFGPGTRLTVL.

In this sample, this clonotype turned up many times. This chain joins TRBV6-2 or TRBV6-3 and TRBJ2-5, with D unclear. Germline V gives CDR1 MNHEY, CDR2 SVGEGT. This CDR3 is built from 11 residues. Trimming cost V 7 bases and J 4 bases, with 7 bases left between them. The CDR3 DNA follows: TGTGCCAGCAAGGAGAGAGAGACCCAGTACTTC. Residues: CASKERETQYF.

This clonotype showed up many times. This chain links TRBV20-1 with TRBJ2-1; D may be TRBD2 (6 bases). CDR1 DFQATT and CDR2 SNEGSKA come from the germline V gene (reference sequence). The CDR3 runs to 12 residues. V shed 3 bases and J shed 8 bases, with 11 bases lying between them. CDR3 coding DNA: TGCAGTGCTAGCCGACTAGTGGATGAGCAGTTCTTC. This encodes CSASRLVDEQFF.

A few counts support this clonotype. CDR3 coding DNA: TGCAGCGTGGACAGGGGGATTGTGGATGAGCAGTTCTTC. This gives the protein CSVDRGIVDEQFF. The chain combines TRBV29-1 with TRBJ2-1; 10 bases match TRBD1. Germline CDR1 SQVTM, CDR2 ANQGSEA. The length of the CDR3 is 13 residues. The ends lost 6 bases at V and 8 bases at J; junction bases unmatched: 7.

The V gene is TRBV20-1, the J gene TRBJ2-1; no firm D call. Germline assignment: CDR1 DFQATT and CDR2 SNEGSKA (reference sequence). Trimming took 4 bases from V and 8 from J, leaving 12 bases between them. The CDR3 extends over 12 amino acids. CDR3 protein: CSATPRIYEQFF. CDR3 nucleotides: TGCAGTGCTACCCCTAGAATCTATGAGCAGTTCTTC.

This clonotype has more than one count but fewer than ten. CDR3 sequence: CSVRLAGRNTGELFF. The CDR3 bases are TGCAGCGTTCGACTAGCGGGACGCAACACCGGGGAGCTGTTTTTT. The chain carries TRBV29-1 and TRBJ2-2, with 11 bases aligning to TRBD2. The CDR3 runs 15 residues. Germline CDR1 and CDR2: SQVTM and ANQGSEA. The V gene end was trimmed by 5 bases and the J gene end by 2 bases; junction bases not matched to a gene: 4.

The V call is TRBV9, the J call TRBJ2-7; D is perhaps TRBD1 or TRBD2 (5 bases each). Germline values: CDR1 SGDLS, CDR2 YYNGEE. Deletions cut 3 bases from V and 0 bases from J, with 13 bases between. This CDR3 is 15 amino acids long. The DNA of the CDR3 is TGTGCCAGCAGCGCTGAGTTTGGGGGCTCCTACGAGCAGTACTTC. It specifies CASSAEFGGSYEQYF. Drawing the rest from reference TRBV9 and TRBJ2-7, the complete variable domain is DSGVTQTPKHLITATGQRVTLRCSPRSGDLSVYWYQQSLDQGLQFLIQYYNGEERAKGNILERFSAQQFPDLHSELNLSSLELGDSALYFCASSAEFGGSYEQYFGPGTRLTVT.